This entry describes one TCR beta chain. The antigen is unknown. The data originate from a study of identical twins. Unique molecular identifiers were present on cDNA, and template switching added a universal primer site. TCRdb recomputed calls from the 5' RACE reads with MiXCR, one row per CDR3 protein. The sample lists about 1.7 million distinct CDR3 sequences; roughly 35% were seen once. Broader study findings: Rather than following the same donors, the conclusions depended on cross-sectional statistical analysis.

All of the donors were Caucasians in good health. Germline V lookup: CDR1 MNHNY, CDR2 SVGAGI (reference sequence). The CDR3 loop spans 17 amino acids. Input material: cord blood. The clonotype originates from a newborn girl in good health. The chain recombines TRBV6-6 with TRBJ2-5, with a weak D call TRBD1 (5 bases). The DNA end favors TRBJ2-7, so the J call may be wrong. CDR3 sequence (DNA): TGTGCCAGCAGTTACCTCAAGGGCCAGGGCGTCACCTACGAGCAGTACTTC. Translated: CASSYLKGQGVTYEQYF.